A selection of T cell receptor beta chains follows, all from one sample in a study of T-cell memory formation after mild COVID-19. TCRdb reanalysed the 5' RACE reads using MiXCR and keeps one entry per CDR3 protein. This repertoire shows 180,000 or so distinct CDR3 sequences, around a tenth found once; its top ten account for around 3.8%. Sequencing used PBMCs or a T cell subset sorted from them (not recorded which). These receptor sequences come from a man aged 18-30 years who had mild COVID-19 (a few samples of this study predate the infection). Cell type and time point are not known. Both conserved end residues are part of each CDR3. D genes are given only for firm matches. Clone size, where shown, is once, few, many, or a class for clones that have expanded.

j_call d_call v_call clone_size cdr3_aa cdr3_nt
TRBJ2-5 . TRBV7-7 . CASSQTSVQETQYF TGTGCCAGCAGCCAGACTAGTGTCCAAGAGACCCAGTACTTC
TRBJ2-1 . TRBV5-4 . CASSLVGNSYNEQFF TGTGCCAGCAGCTTGGTTGGCAACTCCTACAATGAGCAGTTCTTC
TRBJ1-6 . TRBV6-5 . CASSYSSQGNSPLHF TGTGCCAGCAGTTACTCGAGTCAGGGGAATTCACCCCTCCACTTT
TRBJ2-7 . TRBV12-3/TRBV12-4 . CASSLPKSPYEQYF TGTGCCAGCAGTTTACCTAAATCCCCCTACGAGCAGTACTTC
TRBJ2-5 . TRBV7-3 . CASSLERQETQYF TGTGCCAGCAGCTTGGAGCGGCAAGAGACCCAGTACTTC
TRBJ2-1 TRBD2 TRBV20-1 few CSARVAGSYNEQFF TGCAGTGCTAGAGTAGCGGGCTCCTACAATGAGCAGTTCTTC
TRBJ2-2 . TRBV9 . CASSVVGTINTGELFF TGTGCCAGCAGCGTAGTGGGGACAATCAACACCGGGGAGCTGTTTTTT
TRBJ2-7 . TRBV12-3/TRBV12-4 few CASSLLAGQNEQYF TGTGCCAGCAGTTTATTGGCAGGGCAGAACGAGCAGTACTTC
TRBJ2-1 TRBD2 TRBV6-2/TRBV6-3 once CASSQGLAGGQFF TGTGCCAGCAGCCAAGGACTAGCGGGTGGGCAGTTCTTC
TRBJ1-1 . TRBV7-2 few CASSSVFAEAFF TGTGCCAGCAGCTCCGTGTTCGCTGAAGCTTTCTTT
TRBJ2-3 . TRBV4-1 few CASSQVLGLGGFDTQYF TGCGCCAGCAGCCAAGTTCTTGGGTTGGGGGGTTTTGATACGCAGTATTTT
TRBJ2-2 . TRBV11-3 . CASSFGHSLNTGELFF TGTGCCAGCAGCTTTGGGCACTCGCTGAACACCGGGGAGCTGTTTTTT
TRBJ1-2 TRBD1 TRBV20-1 few CSAFGDRGRWVLGYTF TGCAGTGCCTTTGGGGACAGGGGGCGTTGGGTGTTAGGCTACACCTTC
TRBJ2-7 TRBD1 TRBV11-2 . CASSGGTGEGEQYF TGTGCCAGCAGCGGCGGGACAGGCGAGGGCGAGCAGTACTTC
TRBJ2-7 . TRBV18 few CASSHPNRVPTEQYF TGTGCCAGCTCACACCCTAACAGGGTACCCACCGAGCAGTACTTC
TRBJ1-1 . TRBV12-3/TRBV12-4 few CASSPTGVTEAFF TGTGCCAGCAGCCCGACCGGGGTTACTGAAGCTTTCTTT
TRBJ1-5 . TRBV21-1 few CASRTGKNQPQHF TGTGCCAGTAGGACAGGGAAAAATCAGCCCCAGCATTTT
TRBJ2-1 . TRBV3-1 . CASSQGRRTEQFF TGTGCCAGCAGCCAAGGACGAAGGACGGAGCAGTTCTTC
TRBJ1-4 . TRBV4-1 . CASSQVLSEKLFF TGCGCCAGCAGCCAAGTCTTGAGCGAAAAACTGTTTTTT
TRBJ2-3 . TRBV2 few CASRRDSDTQYF TGTGCCAGCCGCAGGGATTCAGATACGCAGTATTTT
TRBJ1-6 TRBD1 TRBV5-1 few CASRQRGGQGPDSPLHF TGCGCCAGCAGACAGAGGGGCGGACAGGGGCCCGATTCACCCCTCCACTTT
TRBJ1-5 TRBD1 TRBV4-2 . CASSQVTLTGGAGSNQPQHF TGTGCCAGCAGCCAAGTTACCCTGACAGGGGGCGCGGGCAGCAATCAGCCCCAGCATTTT
TRBJ1-1 . TRBV20-1 . CNARGALNTEAFF TGTAACGCTCGCGGGGCCCTGAACACTGAAGCTTTCTTT
TRBJ2-4 TRBD2 TRBV4-1 . CASSQGVAGGQWGNIQYF TGCGCCAGCAGCCAAGGGGTAGCGGGGGGCCAATGGGGGAACATTCAGTACTTC
TRBJ1-6 . TRBV20-1 many CSASEDNNSPLHF TGCAGTGCTAGTGAGGATAATAATTCACCCCTCCACTTT
TRBJ1-2 . TRBV18 . CASSPRVDSNYGYTF TGTGCCAGCTCACCGAGGGTCGACAGTAACTATGGCTACACCTTC
TRBJ2-7 TRBD2 TRBV7-2 few CASSIRLAVYEQYF TGTGCCAGCAGCATTCGACTAGCGGTGTACGAGCAGTACTTC
TRBJ2-5 . TRBV5-1 many CASSRNWDQETQYF TGCGCCAGCAGCCGTAATTGGGATCAAGAGACCCAGTACTTC